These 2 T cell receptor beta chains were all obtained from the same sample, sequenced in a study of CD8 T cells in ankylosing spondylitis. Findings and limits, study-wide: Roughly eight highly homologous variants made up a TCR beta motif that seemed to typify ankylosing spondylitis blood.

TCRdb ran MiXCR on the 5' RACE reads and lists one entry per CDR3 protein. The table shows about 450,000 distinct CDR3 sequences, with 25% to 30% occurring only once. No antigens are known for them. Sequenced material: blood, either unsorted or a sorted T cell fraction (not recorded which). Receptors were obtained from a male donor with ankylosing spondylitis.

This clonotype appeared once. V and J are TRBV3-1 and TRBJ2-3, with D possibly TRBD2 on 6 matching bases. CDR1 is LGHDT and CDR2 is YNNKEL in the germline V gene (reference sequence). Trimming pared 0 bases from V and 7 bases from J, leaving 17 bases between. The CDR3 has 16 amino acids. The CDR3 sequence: CASSQEERETINTQYF. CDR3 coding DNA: TGTGCCAGCAGCCAAGAGGAACGGGAGACCATAAATACGCAGTATTTT.

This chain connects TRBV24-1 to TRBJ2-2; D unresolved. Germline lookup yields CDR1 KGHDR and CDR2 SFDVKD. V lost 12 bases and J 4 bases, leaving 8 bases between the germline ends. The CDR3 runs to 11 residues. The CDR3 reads CARFATGELFF. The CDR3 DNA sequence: TGTGCCCGTTTCGCCACCGGGGAGCTGTTTTTT.